This TCR beta chain was recorded in a study of cytomegalovirus exposure and HLA in healthy donors. On this clone itself: Antigen: not known.

General study results and limits: Associated with cytomegalovirus, according to the listing, were 164 TCR beta chains. Immune exposure was documented only through CMV serostatus.

This PCR relied on a set of 60 Vbeta primers and 13 Jbeta primers. Produced via immunoSEQ multiplex PCR; TCRdb's table is partial and in-frame only. The sample includes roughly 100,000 clones, roughly four fifths of them seen just once. The clonotype originates from a man in his forties or fifties in good health and CMV-seronegative. Specimen: PBMCs.

The CDR3 is CASSLGQRLNTEAFF. In nucleotides, the CDR3 is TGTGCCAGCAGCCTTGGACAGAGGTTGAACACTGAAGCTTTCTTT. The rearrangement links TRBV6-6 to TRBJ1-1, with D perhaps matching TRBD1 (6 bases). The V gene's germline CDR1 is MNHNY and CDR2 SVGAGI (reference sequence). Trimming removed 6 bases from V and 0 bases from J, with 14 bases in between. The CDR3 has 15 amino acids.